The 32 T cell receptor beta chains reported below all come from one sample, sequenced in a study of a mutant IDH1 vaccine in newly diagnosed glioma. Sample time point: week 23, last vaccination. Doses comprised 300 ug of mutant IDH1 20-mer peptide each, plus topical imiquimod. These receptors' antigens are unknown. Sequenced by immunoSEQ multiplex PCR; TCRdb stores in-frame clones only, minus some. The sample yields 25,000 to 30,000 clones, around 80% seen once. The specimen was PBMCs, collected from a glioma patient whose treatment included an IDH1 peptide vaccine. Receptor source: a woman aged 18-29 years with glioma.

This clone is termed medium-sized. J is TRBJ2-5 and V is TRBV18; 10 bases map to TRBD1. V shed 3 bases and J 6 bases; nucleotides not matched to a gene: 7. The CDR3 is made up of 15 amino acids. Germline CDR1 KGHSH, CDR2 LQKENI. The CDR3 is CASSPRTGGAQTQYF. DNA of the CDR3: TGTGCCAGCTCACCTAGGACAGGGGGGGCACAGACCCAGTACTTC.

The chain employs TRBV6-1 and TRBJ2-3; 12 bases match TRBD2. CDR3 length: 16 residues. Germline V gene data show CDR1 as MNHNS and CDR2 as SASEGT. V was pared by 3 bases and J by 6 bases, with 7 bases of the junction left unmatched. CDR3 sequence reads: CASSETSGRIGDTQYF. CDR3 bases: TGTGCCAGCAGTGAGACTAGCGGGAGAATTGGGGATACGCAGTATTTT.

This clone was detected a few times. The CDR3 loop is CASSDRGEAFF. The CDR3 DNA reads as TGTGCCAGTAGTGACAGGGGTGAAGCTTTCTTT. The V gene is TRBV19, the J gene TRBJ1-1; 8 positions agree with TRBD1. V shed 5 bases and J 7 bases; nucleotides not matched to a gene: 0. CDR1 is LNHDA, CDR2 SQIVND, per germline (reference sequence). The CDR3 loop spans 11 amino acids.

V usage is TRBV4-2 and J usage is TRBJ1-5; TRBD1 might be the D (5 bases). Trimming took 0 bases from V and 0 from J, leaving 9 bases between them. Germline values: CDR1 LGHNA, CDR2 YNFKEQ. The CDR3 contains 16 residues. The CDR3, as DNA: TGTGCCAGCAGCCAAGAAGAGGGGAATAGCAATCAGCCCCAGCATTTT. Translation gives CASSQEEGNSNQPQHF.

This clone was detected a few times. The chain combines TRBV11-3 with TRBJ2-4, with 10 bases matching TRBD1. Germline values: CDR1 SGHNT, CDR2 YENEEA. The CDR3 spans 15 residues. V dropped 5 bases and J dropped 12; count of bases not matched to a gene: 13. For the CDR3, the DNA is TGTGCCAGCAGCACAACCGGGACAGGGGATCTGAATCAGTACTTC. Protein: CASSTTGTGDLNQYF.

This chain's CDR3 is CASSFRLAGRRSIQYF. The DNA of the CDR3 is TGTGCCAGCAGTTTTAGACTAGCGGGACGTCGTAGCATTCAGTACTTC. The chain carries TRBV7-2 and TRBJ2-4; 11 bases are a match to TRBD2. J gave up 9 bases and V 6 bases, and 13 bases lay outside the gene matches. Germline CDR1 is SGHTA and CDR2 is FQGNSA. The CDR3 is made up of 16 amino acids.

This chain joins TRBV5-1 and TRBJ2-3, with 8 bases identical to TRBD1. Unmatched junction bases numbered 10, after V lost 4 bases and J lost 6 bases. The CDR3 spans 15 residues. CDR1 is SGHRS, CDR2 YFSETQ, per germline. CDR3 sequence: CASSQDRAVIDTQYF. The CDR3 bases are TGCGCCAGCAGCCAGGACAGGGCGGTCATTGATACGCAGTATTTT.

This chain links TRBV5-6 with TRBJ2-5, with 7 bases aligning to TRBD1. The CDR3 is made up of 14 amino acids. CDR1 SGHDT and CDR2 YYEEEE come from the germline V gene. The V and J ends lost 1 base and 3 bases, in that order; junction bases with no gene match: 3. The chain's CDR3 is CASSLMTGKETQYF. The CDR3 DNA is TGTGCCAGCAGCTTGATGACAGGGAAAGAGACCCAGTACTTC.

The CDR3 DNA is TGTGCCAGCAGTGGGGACAGAACAATCCCCTACGAGCAGTACTTC. Its protein is CASSGDRTIPYEQYF. The J gene is TRBJ2-7, the V gene TRBV2; 7 bases are shared with TRBD1. Per the germline V gene, CDR1 is SNHLY and CDR2 is FYNNEI. The V gene end was trimmed by 4 bases and the J gene end by 2 bases; junction bases not matched to a gene: 8. The CDR3 is made up of 15 amino acids.

The count of this clone is one. The gene calls are TRBV7-9 and TRBJ1-4, with D possibly being TRBD1 (6 bases). The CDR3 loop spans 15 amino acids. V was pared by 3 bases and J by 9 bases, with 17 bases between. The germline gives CDR1 SEHNR, CDR2 FQNEAQ (reference sequence). CDR3 loop: CASSFGAGDSKKLFF. The DNA for the CDR3 is TGTGCCAGCAGCTTTGGGGCAGGGGATTCGAAAAAACTGTTTTTT.

This rearrangement joins TRBV19 to TRBJ2-3, with D possibly being TRBD2 (6 bases). Per germline, CDR1 LNHDA and CDR2 SQIVND (reference sequence). Trimming stripped 5 bases from V and 4 bases from J, with 22 bases between. The CDR3 length is 17 residues. The CDR3 sequence: CASSPSLGGSHSDTQYF. CDR3 nucleotide sequence: TGTGCCAGTAGTCCCTCCCTGGGGGGTAGTCATTCAGATACGCAGTATTTT.

The V call is TRBV19, the J call TRBJ1-1; 8 bases agree with TRBD1. After removal of 9 bases from V and 1 base from J, the junction contained 10 bases not matched to a gene. Looked up from germline, CDR1 is LNHDA and CDR2 is SQIVND (reference sequence). The CDR3 is made up of 15 amino acids. This CDR3 is CASALRGLGNTEAFF. The CDR3 nucleotides read TGTGCCAGCGCTCTCAGGGGGCTGGGGAACACTGAAGCTTTCTTT.

This clone was detected only once. The rearrangement joins TRBV6-5 to TRBJ1-4; 11 positions agree with TRBD1. This CDR3 contains 15 residues. V lost 5 bases, J lost 8 bases, and 7 bases stayed unmatched. Germline V gene data show CDR1 as MNHEY and CDR2 as SVGAGI. CDR3 nucleotides: TGTGCCAGCAGTGGCTCCGGGACAGGGGGAGAAAAACTGTTTTTT. Protein: CASSGSGTGGEKLFF.

The rearrangement uses TRBV7-8 and TRBJ2-7; D might be TRBD2 (6 bases). This CDR3 comprises 15 residues. CDR1 and CDR2 (germline): SGHVS, FQNEAQ. V lost 3 bases and J lost 2, with 14 bases in between. The CDR3 spells CASSFRDSGPYEQYF. Written as DNA, the CDR3 is TGTGCCAGCAGCTTCCGAGATAGCGGTCCCTACGAGCAGTACTTC.

This chain uses TRBV30 with TRBJ1-6; D might be TRBD1 (6 bases). CDR1 is GTSNPN, CDR2 SVGIG, per germline (reference sequence). V lost 1 base to trimming and J lost 7 bases, with 11 bases between them. The CDR3 is made up of 14 amino acids. The CDR3 sequence: CAWSAGQPNSPLHF. For the CDR3, the DNA is TGTGCCTGGAGTGCGGGACAACCAAATTCACCCCTCCACTTT.

This clone was recorded only once. This chain connects TRBV30 to TRBJ2-1, with D perhaps given as TRBD1 or TRBD2 (5 bases each). Germline V gives CDR1 GTSNPN, CDR2 SVGIG (reference sequence). This CDR3 is 17 amino acids long. Trimming took 4 bases from V and 0 from J, leaving 19 bases between them. CDR3 protein: CAWIGTWNKSSYNEQFF. The CDR3 DNA follows: TGTGCCTGGATTGGGACCTGGAACAAGAGCTCCTACAATGAGCAGTTCTTC.

V usage is TRBV19 and J usage is TRBJ2-7, with 8 bases that match TRBD2. The junction had 6 bases not matched to a gene; V was cut back by 5 bases and J by 6 bases. In germline, CDR1 is LNHDA, CDR2 SQIVND (reference sequence). The CDR3 has 13 amino acids. CDR3 in DNA: TGTGCCAGTAGTCCTCGCGGGGGGAGCGAGCAGTACTTC. Translation: CASSPRGGSEQYF.

The chain uses TRBV28 and TRBJ2-5; no definite D call. The V end was cut by 6 bases, the J end by 4 bases, with 18 bases between. This CDR3 comprises 15 residues. CDR1 and CDR2 (germline): MDHEN, SYDVKM. CDR3 protein: CASSLNPGPRETQYF. The CDR3 DNA follows: TGTGCCAGCAGCCTCAATCCCGGGCCTCGAGAGACCCAGTACTTC.

The rearrangement uses TRBV7-8 and TRBJ2-1; 7 bases are a match to TRBD2. V shed 1 base, J shed 0 bases, and the junction held 0 bases outside the gene matches. This CDR3 is built from 15 residues. Germline loops: CDR1 SGHVS, CDR2 FQNEAQ. CDR3 loop: CASSLGGGSYNEQFF. In DNA form, the CDR3 reads TGTGCCAGCAGCTTAGGCGGGGGCTCCTACAATGAGCAGTTCTTC.

V usage is TRBV7-2 and J usage is TRBJ2-5; maybe TRBD1 (5 bases). Germline-derived CDR1 and CDR2 are SGHTA and FQGNSA. The CDR3 length is 14 residues. With 4 bases removed from V and 5 bases from J, the gap between germline ends came to 14 bases. CDR3 sequence: CASSSWGLVETQYF. The DNA for the CDR3 is TGTGCCAGCAGCTCCTGGGGCCTCGTGGAGACCCAGTACTTC.

This clone was recorded a few times. The chain carries TRBV4-1 and TRBJ1-1; D gene ambiguous. V was clipped by 4 bases and J by 0 bases, with 12 bases between them. The CDR3 has 15 amino acids. Per germline, CDR1 MGHRA and CDR2 YSYEKL. The DNA of the CDR3 is TGCGCCAGCAGCCCCAGCCTGACCATGAACACTGAAGCTTTCTTT. Translation: CASSPSLTMNTEAFF.

In its sample, this clone was seen once. This rearrangement joins TRBV25-1 to TRBJ2-3; 11 positions agree with TRBD1. The CDR3 has 16 amino acids. The germline V gene has CDR1 MGHDK and CDR2 SYGVNS. V gave up 3 bases and J gave up 6 bases; unmatched junction bases: 8. The chain's CDR3 is CASSERDRGNGDTQYF. The CDR3 coding sequence is TGTGCCAGCAGTGAGCGGGACAGGGGGAATGGGGATACGCAGTATTTT.

The rearrangement links TRBV10-3 to TRBJ1-1; D call uncertain. In germline, CDR1 is ENHRY, CDR2 SYGVKD. The V and J ends lost 7 bases and 1 base respectively, with 10 bases between them. CDR3 length: 13 amino acids. In DNA, the CDR3 is TGTGCCATCAACAAAGAGGGGAACACTGAAGCTTTCTTT. Translating it yields CAINKEGNTEAFF.

The chain recombines TRBV27 with TRBJ2-1; 10 nucleotides agree with TRBD2. Looked up from germline, CDR1 is MNHEY and CDR2 is SMNVEV (reference sequence). V lost 8 bases to trimming and J lost 2 bases; unmatched junction nucleotides: 6. The CDR3 extends over 15 amino acids. The CDR3: CASALAGATYNEQFF. In DNA form, the CDR3 reads TGTGCCAGCGCCCTAGCGGGGGCGACCTACAATGAGCAGTTCTTC.

This clone appeared once. This chain joins TRBV4-1 and TRBJ2-7; D is undetermined. The CDR3 extends over 13 amino acids. The germline V gene encodes CDR1 MGHRA and CDR2 YSYEKL. V lost 5 bases to trimming and J lost 3 bases, with 11 bases between them. CDR3: CASSETSVYEQYF. The CDR3 coding sequence is TGCGCCAGCAGCGAGACGTCTGTCTACGAGCAGTACTTC.

This clone was seen only once. This chain joins TRBV5-1 and TRBJ2-1; 10 bases are shared with TRBD1. V lost 2 bases, J lost 7 bases, and 15 bases stayed unmatched. The V gene's germline CDR1 is SGHRS and CDR2 YFSETQ. The CDR3 is made up of 18 amino acids. The CDR3 bases are TGCGCCAGCAGCTTACTATACCGGGACAGGGGTAACATTAATGAGCAGTTCTTC. This codes for CASSLLYRDRGNINEQFF.

This chain connects TRBV10-3 to TRBJ2-7; the D gene is possibly TRBD1 (6 bases). This CDR3 has 14 residues. Germline V lookup: CDR1 ENHRY, CDR2 SYGVKD. V was clipped by 2 bases and J by 3 bases, with 11 bases between them. DNA of the CDR3: TGTGCCATCAGTGAGAGTCAGGGGAACTACGAGCAGTACTTC. Translating it yields CAISESQGNYEQYF.

The count of this clone is one. The chain combines TRBV6-6 with TRBJ1-2; D is unresolved. There are 14 residues in the CDR3. Deletions cut 8 bases from V and 6 bases from J, with 19 bases between. Germline V lookup: CDR1 MNHNY, CDR2 SVGAGI (reference sequence). For the CDR3, the DNA is TGTGCCAGCGGGTTTAAACCTGCCGGGGATGGCTACACCTTC. Its translation: CASGFKPAGDGYTF.

The CDR3 spells CASSPGLAVSYNEQFF. CDR3 in DNA: TGTGCCAGCAGTCCGGGACTAGCGGTATCCTACAATGAGCAGTTCTTC. The chain couples TRBV2 to TRBJ2-1; 11 bases match TRBD2. Germline V gives CDR1 SNHLY, CDR2 FYNNEI. J was trimmed by 1 base and V by 5 bases; bases with no gene match: 4. This CDR3 spans 16 amino acids. The full variable domain, rest sourced from reference TRBV2 and TRBJ2-1, is EPEVTQTPSHQVTQMGQEVILRCVPISNHLYFYWYRQILGQKVEFLVSFYNNEISEKSEIFDDQFSVERPDGSNFTLKIRSTKLEDSAMYFCASSPGLAVSYNEQFFGPGTRLTVL.

The chain combines TRBV25-1 with TRBJ1-2, with 7 bases aligning to TRBD1. The CDR3 sequence is 15 residues long. V lost 4 bases to trimming and J lost 8 bases; unmatched junction nucleotides: 13. Germline CDR1 and CDR2: MGHDK and SYGVNS. The chain's CDR3 is CASSGQGGARAGYTF. The CDR3 DNA reads TGTGCCAGCAGTGGTCAGGGGGGCGCTCGGGCCGGCTACACCTTC.

The gene calls are TRBV7-9 and TRBJ1-4; D gene ambiguous. This CDR3 is 14 amino acids long. V was shortened by 4 bases and J by 0 bases, with 6 bases between the two germline ends. Germline-derived CDR1 and CDR2 are SEHNR and FQNEAQ (reference sequence). Written as DNA, the CDR3 is TGTGCCAGCAGCTCGGACGCAACTAATGAAAAACTGTTTTTT. The encoded protein is CASSSDATNEKLFF.

On this clone: Compared with germline, one end of the junction differs, possibly owing to a read error. The rearrangement links TRBV10-3 to TRBJ1-1, with D perhaps TRBD1 (5 bases). The CDR3 spans 13 residues. CDR1 and CDR2 from the germline V gene are ENHRY and SYGVKD. CDR3 sequence reads: CAIKGGQNSEAFF. The CDR3 bases are TGTGCCATCAAAGGAGGACAAAACAGTGAAGCTTTCTTT.